Listed below are T cell receptor beta chains from one sample, sequenced in a study of T cell changes during pregnancy in multiple sclerosis. Sequencing was performed with immunoSEQ multiplex PCR; in TCRdb, only in-frame clones are kept and a portion is missing. The sample carries fewer than 85,000 clones, about 94% recorded once. Sequencing used peripheral blood, obtained in the third trimester of pregnancy. All receptors come from a female donor with multiple sclerosis, enrolled in a pregnancy study. The CDR3 runs from the conserved cysteine through the conserved F or W. D genes are given only for firm matches. Size tells how often a clone was seen (once, few, many) or the class of an expanded clone, and some rows leave it out.

length,size,D,V,J,CDR3,DNA
22,-,TRBD1,TRBV5-1,TRBJ1-3,CASSLLGSDPGQILLSGNTIYF,TGCGCCAGCAGCTTGTTGGGAAGCGACCCGGGACAGATCCTCCTCTCTGGAAACACCATATATTTT
14,-,TRBD1,TRBV15,TRBJ2-4,CATSRDRGRHIQYF,TGTGCCACCAGTCGCGACAGGGGGCGGCACATTCAGTACTTC
14,-,TRBD1,TRBV6-1,TRBJ2-3,CASSEQGATDTQYF,TGTGCCAGCAGTGAACAGGGGGCAACAGATACGCAGTATTTT
16,-,-,TRBV2,TRBJ2-1,CASIGAWGDAYNEQFF,TGTGCCAGCATCGGGGCTTGGGGGGACGCCTACAATGAGCAGTTCTTC
17,-,-,TRBV7-3,TRBJ2-3,CASSLTGGRGRSDTQYF,TGTGCCAGCAGCTTAACGGGCGGGCGGGGGCGCTCAGATACGCAGTATTTT
17,-,-,TRBV27,TRBJ1-6,CASSLLQKNFYNSPLHF,TGTGCCAGCAGTTTGTTACAGAAAAACTTTTATAATTCACCCCTCCACTTT
16,once,-,TRBV2,TRBJ2-2,CASFTGRVQVTGELFF,TGTGCCAGCTTTACAGGGAGAGTTCAGGTCACCGGGGAGCTGTTTTTT
15,-,TRBD2,TRBV5-6,TRBJ2-7,CASSLRGGDPYEQYF,TGTGCCAGCAGCTTGCGGGGAGGGGACCCCTACGAGCAGTACTTC
17,-,-,TRBV11-2,TRBJ2-1,CASSLESRGASYNEQFF,TGTGCCAGCAGCCTGGAAAGTCGGGGGGCCTCCTACAATGAGCAGTTCTTC
16,-,TRBD2,TRBV9,TRBJ2-3,CASSVPAGGPTDTQYF,TGTGCCAGCAGCGTGCCAGCGGGGGGGCCGACAGATACGCAGTATTTT
14,-,TRBD1,TRBV7-8,TRBJ1-5,CASSKDRVNQPQHF,TGTGCCAGCAGCAAGGACAGGGTAAATCAGCCCCAGCATTTT
16,-,TRBD2,TRBV7-2,TRBJ2-2,CAMLGERGANTGELFF,TGTGCCATGCTCGGGGAGCGGGGGGCGAACACCGGGGAGCTGTTTTTT
15,-,TRBD1,TRBV2,TRBJ2-5,CASRLDRGREETQYF,TGTGCCAGCAGACTGGACAGGGGGCGCGAAGAGACCCAGTACTTC
16,-,TRBD2,TRBV5-6,TRBJ2-7,CASSPFIAGRSYEQYF,TGTGCCAGCAGCCCTTTTATAGCGGGGAGATCCTACGAGCAGTACTTC
16,-,-,TRBV2,TRBJ2-1,CASRPGPYGLPNEQFF,TGTGCCAGCCGGCCAGGGCCTTACGGTCTACCTAATGAGCAGTTCTTC
12,-,-,TRBV5-1,TRBJ2-7,CASSVGGPEQYF,TGCGCCAGTAGCGTAGGGGGACCCGAGCAGTACTTC
14,-,-,TRBV15,TRBJ1-2,CATSREAGNYGYTF,TGTGCCACCAGCAGAGAAGCGGGCAACTATGGCTACACCTTC
14,-,-,TRBV7-6,TRBJ2-7,CASSLGGQFYEQYF,TGTGCCAGCAGCTTGGGGGGACAGTTCTACGAGCAGTACTTC
14,-,-,TRBV7-9,TRBJ2-7,CASSSQQGIDEQYF,TGTGCCAGCAGCTCGCAGCAGGGCATCGACGAGCAGTACTTC
15,-,-,TRBV7-3,TRBJ2-7,CASSLRAGDPYEQYF,TGTGCCAGCAGCTTAAGGGCAGGGGACCCCTACGAGCAGTACTTC
13,once,-,TRBV5-6,TRBJ1-2,CASSFQGFYGYTF,TGTGCCAGCAGCTTTCAGGGTTTCTATGGCTACACCTTC
17,-,TRBD2,TRBV11-2,TRBJ2-7,CASSLISQGLAGGEQYF,TGTGCCAGCAGCTTGATCTCCCAGGGACTAGCGGGGGGCGAGCAGTACTTC
16,-,-,TRBV29-1,TRBJ1-1,CSVTLRTGTIGTEAFF,TGCAGCGTTACCCTTAGAACCGGGACAATAGGCACTGAAGCTTTCTTT
16,-,TRBD1,TRBV7-9,TRBJ1-3,CASSPMGQISGNTIYF,TGTGCCAGCAGCCCGATGGGACAGATCTCTGGAAACACCATATATTTT
15,once,-,TRBV27,TRBJ1-2,CASSLKEPLNYGYTF,TGTGCCAGCAGTTTAAAGGAGCCCCTTAACTATGGCTACACCTTC
17,-,TRBD2,TRBV5-4,TRBJ2-3,CASSLEPGLADTDTQYF,TGTGCCAGCAGCTTGGAACCCGGACTAGCGGACACAGATACGCAGTATTTT
15,few,-,TRBV2,TRBJ2-7,CASSPKSGGSYEQYF,TGTGCCAGCAGTCCAAAATCCGGGGGTTCCTACGAGCAGTACTTC
16,once,-,TRBV2,TRBJ2-1,CASRYAAGTPYNEQFF,TGTGCCAGCAGGTACGCGGCCGGGACACCCTACAATGAGCAGTTCTTC
16,-,-,TRBV5-1,TRBJ1-5,CASSLGGVQGNQPQHF,TGCGCCAGCAGCTTGGGGGGGGTCCAAGGTAATCAGCCCCAGCATTTT
12,-,-,TRBV19,TRBJ1-2,CASSTRGYGYTF,TGTGCCAGTAGTACTAGGGGGTATGGCTACACCTTC
15,-,TRBD1,TRBV19,TRBJ1-5,CASSSQTGGNQPQHF,TGTGCCAGTAGCTCTCAAACAGGGGGCAATCAGCCCCAGCATTTT
15,few,TRBD2,TRBV7-9,TRBJ2-1,CASSLASGGFNEQFF,TGTGCCAGCAGCTTAGCTAGCGGGGGTTTCAATGAGCAGTTCTTC
13,-,TRBD1,TRBV19,TRBJ1-1,CASSTTGQGAAFF,TGTGCCAGTAGTACCACGGGACAGGGGGCGGCTTTCTTT
17,-,TRBD1,TRBV19,TRBJ1-5,CASSTLDTGTGKQPQHF,TGTGCCAGTAGCACTCTCGACACCGGGACAGGGAAACAGCCCCAGCATTTT
17,-,TRBD1,TRBV6-1,TRBJ1-4,CASSDHPGGRGNEKLFF,TGTGCCAGCAGTGACCATCCAGGGGGCAGGGGGAATGAAAAACTGTTTTTT
15,-,-,TRBV11-1,TRBJ1-4,CASSLSGTLNEKLFF,TGTGCCAGCAGCTTATCCGGGACACTTAATGAAAAACTGTTTTTT
15,-,TRBD1,TRBV5-1,TRBJ1-4,CASSLSGTGDEKLFF,TGCGCCAGCAGCTTAAGCGGGACAGGGGATGAAAAACTGTTTTTT
16,-,-,TRBV29-1,TRBJ2-1,CSVEALSYYSYNEQFF,TGCAGCGTTGAAGCTCTCTCCTACTACTCCTACAATGAGCAGTTCTTC
11,-,-,TRBV30,TRBJ1-1,CAWSVEVEAFF,TGTGCCTGGAGTGTGGAGGTGGAAGCTTTCTTT
17,-,TRBD1,TRBV10-3,TRBJ2-3,CAISDLRGQGPTDTQYF,TGTGCCATCAGTGACCTGAGGGGACAGGGACCCACAGATACGCAGTATTTT
14,-,-,TRBV14,TRBJ2-1,CASSLRRSDNEQFF,TGTGCCAGCAGTCTACGAAGATCGGACAATGAGCAGTTCTTC
15,-,-,TRBV5-1,TRBJ2-1,CASSLQRGQTNEQFF,TGCGCCAGCAGCTTGCAACGCGGACAGACCAATGAGCAGTTCTTC
19,-,TRBD1,TRBV5-6,TRBJ1-6,CASSSYPGTGADLFWTLHF,TGTGCCAGCAGCTCATACCCCGGGACAGGGGCAGACCTCTTCTGGACCCTCCACTTT
17,-,TRBD1,TRBV5-1,TRBJ1-2,CASSPDRGSGLNYGYTF,TGCGCCAGCAGCCCTGACAGGGGATCAGGACTTAACTATGGCTACACCTTC
15,-,-,TRBV9,TRBJ1-6,CASSVWGGAGEALHF,TGTGCCAGCAGCGTATGGGGTGGGGCCGGGGAGGCCCTCCACTTT
18,-,TRBD2,TRBV7-2,TRBJ2-1,CASSSRTKTSGGSNEQFF,TGTGCCAGCAGCTCCAGAACCAAAACTAGCGGGGGGTCCAATGAGCAGTTCTTC
14,-,-,TRBV6-1,TRBJ1-2,CASSVEIGNYGYTF,TGTGCCAGCAGTGTTGAGATTGGTAACTATGGCTACACCTTC
16,-,TRBD1,TRBV2,TRBJ1-1,CASSEGGQGSFPEAFF,TGTGCCAGCAGTGAAGGGGGACAGGGGTCTTTTCCTGAAGCTTTCTTT
13,-,-,TRBV6-5,TRBJ1-2,CASSYTGPGGYTF,TGTGCCAGCAGTTATACAGGACCTGGCGGCTACACCTTC
15,-,-,TRBV7-2,TRBJ2-7,CASSLAAGGSYEQYF,TGTGCCAGCAGCTTAGCCGCCGGTGGCTCCTACGAGCAGTACTTC
12,-,-,TRBV7-9,TRBJ2-7,CASSLGEYEQYF,TGTGCCAGCAGCCTCGGTGAATACGAGCAGTACTTC
14,-,TRBD1,TRBV29-1,TRBJ1-4,CSVGAGTGTEKLFF,TGCAGCGTGGGGGCGGGGACAGGGACGGAAAAACTGTTTTTT